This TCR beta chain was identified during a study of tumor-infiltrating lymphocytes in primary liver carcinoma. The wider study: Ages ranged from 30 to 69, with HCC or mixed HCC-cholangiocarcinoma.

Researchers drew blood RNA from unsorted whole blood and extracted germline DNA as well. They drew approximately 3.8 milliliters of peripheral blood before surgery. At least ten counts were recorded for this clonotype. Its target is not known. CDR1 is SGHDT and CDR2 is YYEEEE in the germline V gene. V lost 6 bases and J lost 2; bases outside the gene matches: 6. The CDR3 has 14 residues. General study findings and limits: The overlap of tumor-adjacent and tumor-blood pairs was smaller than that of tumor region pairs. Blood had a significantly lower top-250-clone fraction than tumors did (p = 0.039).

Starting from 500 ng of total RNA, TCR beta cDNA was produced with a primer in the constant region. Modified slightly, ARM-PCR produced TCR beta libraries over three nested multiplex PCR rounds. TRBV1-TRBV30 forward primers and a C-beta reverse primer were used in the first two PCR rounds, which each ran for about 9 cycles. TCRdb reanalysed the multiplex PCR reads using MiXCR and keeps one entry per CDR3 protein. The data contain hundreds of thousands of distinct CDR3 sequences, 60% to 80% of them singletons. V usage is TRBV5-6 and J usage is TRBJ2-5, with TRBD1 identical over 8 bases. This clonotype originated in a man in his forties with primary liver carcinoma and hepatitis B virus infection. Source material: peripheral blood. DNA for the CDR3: TGTGCCAGCACCCATTGGGACAGGCAAGAGACCCAGTACTTC. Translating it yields CASTHWDRQETQYF.